Listed below are T cell receptor beta chains from one sample, sequenced in a study of blood T cell repertoires in COVID-19. Method: immunoSEQ multiplex PCR; TCRdb's copy keeps in-frame clones and lacks some. The profile shows roughly 270,000 clones, roughly 90% of them singletons. Sample: peripheral blood. These receptors were obtained from a man aged 18 to 35 with active or convalescent COVID-19. Both conserved end residues are part of each CDR3. D genes are given only for firm matches. The size field is filled for only some rows; it gives once, few, many or a size class.

j_call clone_size d_call v_call cdr3_aa cdr3_nt
TRBJ2-4 . . TRBV29-1 CSGGDSGGIQYF TGCAGCGGAGGGGACAGCGGGGGTATTCAGTACTTC
TRBJ2-7 . . TRBV20-1 CSARKGPEQYF TGCAGTGCTAGAAAGGGGCCCGAGCAGTACTTC
TRBJ2-7 few . TRBV5-6 CASQGLAGAYEQYF TGTGCCAGCCAGGGTTTGGCAGGGGCCTACGAGCAGTACTTC
TRBJ2-1 . TRBD1 TRBV3-1/TRBV3-2 CASSHQGAGEQFF TGTGCCAGCAGCCATCAGGGGGCGGGGGAGCAGTTCTTC
TRBJ1-6 . . TRBV11-2 CASSLGRGNSPLHF TGTGCCAGCAGCTTAGGACGGGGTAATTCACCCCTCCACTTT
TRBJ2-5 . TRBD2 TRBV6-5 CASSYRALAGDETQYF TGTGCCAGCAGTTACCGCGCGCTAGCGGGGGATGAGACCCAGTACTTC
TRBJ1-1 once TRBD1 TRBV29-1 CSVGGTGTGATEAFF TGCAGCGTTGGGGGAACCGGGACAGGGGCGACTGAAGCTTTCTTT
TRBJ1-1 . . TRBV6-5 CASRTGAMNTEAFF TGTGCCAGCAGGACAGGAGCGATGAACACTGAAGCTTTCTTT
TRBJ2-7 . . TRBV27 CASSPIYEQYF TGTGCCAGCAGCCCAATCTACGAGCAGTACTTC
TRBJ2-5 . . TRBV7-2 CASSSRLGSETQYF TGTGCCAGCAGCTCGCGACTAGGTTCTGAGACCCAGTACTTC
TRBJ1-1 . TRBD1 TRBV28 CASSPQTGGDFEAFF TGTGCCAGCAGTCCACAGACAGGGGGAGATTTTGAAGCTTTCTTT
TRBJ1-1 . . TRBV4-1 CASSQVTGSTEAFF TGCGCCAGCAGCCAAGTAACAGGGAGCACTGAAGCTTTCTTT
TRBJ1-1 . . TRBV9 CASSVGGSTEAFF TGTGCCAGCAGCGTAGGAGGGTCCACTGAAGCTTTCTTT
TRBJ2-1 . TRBD2 TRBV10-2 CASRRRGGRDEQFF TGCGCCAGCCGAAGGCGGGGGGGCCGGGATGAGCAGTTCTTC
TRBJ2-5 . . TRBV6-5 CASSGGQLGETQYF TGTGCCAGCAGCGGCGGCCAACTTGGAGAGACCCAGTACTTC
TRBJ1-5 . . TRBV18 CASSPSGNQPQHF TGTGCCAGCTCACCCAGCGGCAATCAGCCCCAGCATTTT
TRBJ2-5 . . TRBV5-1 CASSLGGGEETQYF TGCGCCAGCAGCTTGGGGGGGGGCGAAGAGACCCAGTACTTC
TRBJ2-1 . . TRBV19 CASIQGGGGVSANEQFF TGTGCCAGTATTCAGGGAGGGGGGGGCGTTTCGGCCAATGAGCAGTTCTTC
TRBJ1-2 once . TRBV15 CATSRVNRVGYTF TGTGCCACCAGCAGAGTCAACAGGGTGGGCTACACCTTC
TRBJ1-6 . TRBD1 TRBV7-2 CASSFSGYWDRGSPLHF TGTGCCAGCAGCTTTTCGGGGTATTGGGACAGAGGATCACCCCTCCACTTT
TRBJ1-5 . . TRBV9 CASSADGSDQPQHF TGTGCCAGCAGCGCGGACGGGAGCGATCAGCCCCAGCATTTT
TRBJ1-1 . . TRBV2 CASSKYGLGTEAFF TGTGCCAGCAGTAAATACGGACTAGGAACTGAAGCTTTCTTT
TRBJ2-3 few TRBD2 TRBV7-8 CASSPSSGGRSNTQYF TGTGCCAGCAGCCCCAGTAGCGGGGGGAGGTCGAATACGCAGTATTTT
TRBJ2-7 . . TRBV5-4 CASSPSPGQSRYEQYF TGTGCCAGCAGCCCGAGTCCCGGACAAAGCCGCTACGAGCAGTACTTC
TRBJ2-7 . . TRBV10-1 CASSEGPPGEWQYF TGCGCCAGCAGTGAAGGTCCCCCGGGAGAGTGGCAGTACTTC
TRBJ2-2 . . TRBV6-5 CASSYSVAVNTGELFF TGTGCCAGCAGTTACTCGGTAGCCGTGAACACCGGGGAGCTGTTTTTT
TRBJ1-1 . TRBD1 TRBV19 CASTQGLNTEAFF TGTGCCAGTACACAGGGGCTGAACACTGAAGCTTTCTTT
TRBJ2-2 . TRBD2 TRBV3-1/TRBV3-2 CASSPGLAGTISNTGELFF TGTGCCAGCAGCCCCGGTTTGGCGGGGACTATATCGAACACCGGGGAGCTGTTTTTT
TRBJ1-5 once . TRBV19 CASSWGGEGISNQPQHF TGTGCCAGTAGTTGGGGAGGGGAGGGGATAAGCAATCAGCCCCAGCATTTT
TRBJ2-6 . . TRBV4-3 CASSQERSNVLTF TGCGCCAGCAGCCAAGAGAGGTCCAACGTCCTGACTTTC
TRBJ2-7 . . TRBV5-6 CASSLVSPYEQYF TGTGCCAGCAGCTTGGTTTCCCCTTACGAGCAGTACTTC
TRBJ1-1 . TRBD1 TRBV7-9 CASSRSTGGGRTEAFF TGTGCCAGCAGCCGAAGCACAGGGGGCGGACGAACTGAAGCTTTCTTT
TRBJ1-2 once . TRBV7-9 CASSQSTVDPFYGYTF TGTGCCAGCAGCCAGAGTACAGTGGATCCTTTCTATGGCTACACCTTC
TRBJ1-1 . . TRBV11-2 CASSPPRRDTEAFF TGTGCCAGCAGCCCACCGCGGCGGGACACTGAAGCTTTCTTT
TRBJ1-1 . . TRBV6-4 CASSAHGGTGNTEAFF TGTGCCAGCAGTGCCCATGGGGGGACGGGGAACACTGAAGCTTTCTTT
TRBJ1-5 . . TRBV29-1 CSAVLRGNSNQPQHF TGCAGCGCGGTCTTGCGGGGCAATAGCAATCAGCCCCAGCATTTT
TRBJ1-5 . . TRBV19 CASKRVGGDQPQHF TGTGCCAGTAAAAGGGTAGGGGGGGATCAGCCCCAGCATTTT
TRBJ1-5 . . TRBV7-8 CASSLDRSQPQHF TGTGCCAGCAGCTTAGACAGATCTCAGCCCCAGCATTTT
TRBJ1-4 . . TRBV9 CASSPGQIGRVNEKLFF TGTGCCAGCAGCCCTGGACAGATAGGACGAGTAAATGAAAAACTGTTTTTT
TRBJ2-7 . TRBD1 TRBV6-5 CASSYRRTGGEQYF TGTGCCAGCAGTTACCGGAGGACAGGGGGTGAGCAGTACTTC
TRBJ1-2 once . TRBV19 CASSPSAGANYGYTF TGTGCCAGTAGTCCTTCGGCAGGGGCCAACTATGGCTACACCTTC
TRBJ1-4 . TRBD1 TRBV5-1 CASSPLGGQGANEKLFF TGCGCCAGCAGCCCGTTAGGTGGACAGGGCGCTAATGAAAAACTGTTTTTT
TRBJ2-3 few . TRBV6-4 CASSEEGEATDTQYF TGTGCCAGCAGTGAAGAGGGAGAAGCCACAGATACGCAGTATTTT
TRBJ1-2 . . TRBV27 CASSSPGQYGYTF TGTGCCAGCAGTTCACCGGGACAATATGGCTACACCTTC
TRBJ1-1 . . TRBV19 CASRYMNTEAFF TGTGCCAGTAGGTATATGAACACTGAAGCTTTCTTT
TRBJ1-6 . . TRBV5-1 CASSSGRVSYNSPLHF TGCGCCAGCAGCTCAGGGAGGGTCTCCTATAATTCACCCCTCCACTTT
TRBJ1-2 . TRBD1 TRBV19 CASSMGTAYGYTF TGTGCCAGTAGTATGGGGACAGCTTATGGCTACACCTTC
TRBJ2-1 . TRBD2 TRBV5-1 CASSWTTSGGYNEQFF TGCGCCAGCAGCTGGACGACTAGCGGGGGTTACAATGAGCAGTTCTTC
TRBJ1-4 . TRBD1 TRBV7-2 CASSRDRNNEKLFF TGTGCCAGCAGCCGGGACAGGAATAATGAAAAACTGTTTTTT
TRBJ2-7 . . TRBV7-2 CASSLDTTSSYEQYF TGTGCCAGCAGCTTAGACACCACAAGCTCCTACGAGCAGTACTTC
TRBJ1-2 . . TRBV7-9 CASSGARDYTF TGTGCCAGCAGCGGCGCGAGGGACTACACCTTC
TRBJ1-3 . . TRBV11-2 CASSLPGNSGNTIYF TGTGCCAGCAGCTTACCAGGGAACTCTGGAAACACCATATATTTT
TRBJ2-3 . . TRBV27 CASSSRLPTDTQYF TGTGCCAGCAGTTCGAGACTACCCACAGATACGCAGTATTTT